This TCR beta chain comes out of a study of blood T cell repertoires in COVID-19. Study-wide context: The United States, Italy and Spain supplied acute and convalescent COVID-19 samples.

As regards this clone: Within the sample, other DNA sequences also encode this same CDR3.

The data were produced by immunoSEQ multiplex PCR, yet TCRdb's version contains in-frame clones alone and is incomplete. This sample carries hundreds of thousands of clones, about 88% of them seen once, and the ten largest clones take 1.3%. In germline, CDR1 is MDHEN, CDR2 SYDVKM. V lost 1 base and J lost 4, with 3 bases in between. The CDR3 consists of 12 residues. Sequences were obtained from peripheral blood. The sequence derives from a man in his 70s with acute or convalescent COVID-19. This chain links TRBV28 with TRBJ2-3; D gene uncertain. The CDR3 protein is CASSLSADTQYF. In nucleotides, the CDR3 is TGTGCCAGCAGTTTATCGGCAGATACGCAGTATTTT.